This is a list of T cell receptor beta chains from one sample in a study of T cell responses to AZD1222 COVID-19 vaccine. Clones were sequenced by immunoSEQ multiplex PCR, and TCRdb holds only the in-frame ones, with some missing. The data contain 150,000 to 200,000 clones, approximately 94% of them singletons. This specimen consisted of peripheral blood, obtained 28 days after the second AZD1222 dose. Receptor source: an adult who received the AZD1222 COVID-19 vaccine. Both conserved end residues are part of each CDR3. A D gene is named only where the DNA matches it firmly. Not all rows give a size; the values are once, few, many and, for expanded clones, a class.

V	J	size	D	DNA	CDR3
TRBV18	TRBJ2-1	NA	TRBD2	TGTGCCAGCTCCCGACTGAGCGGGAGTGAGTACAATGAGCAGTTCTTC	CASSRLSGSEYNEQFF
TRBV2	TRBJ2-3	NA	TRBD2	TGTGCCAGCAGTGACCGAATAGGCGGGAGGCACCTCACAGATACGCAGTATTTT	CASSDRIGGRHLTDTQYF
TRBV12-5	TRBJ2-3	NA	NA	TGTGCTAGTGGGAGGGAAAACCTCGGGGATACGCAGTATTTT	CASGRENLGDTQYF
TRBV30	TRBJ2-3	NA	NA	TGTGCCTGGAGTGTACTAGCAGCAGATACGCAGTATTTT	CAWSVLAADTQYF
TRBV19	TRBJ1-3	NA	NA	TGTGCCAGTAGTATCGGCGACAGGTTCTCTGGAAACACCATATATTTT	CASSIGDRFSGNTIYF
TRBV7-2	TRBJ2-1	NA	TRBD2	TGTGCCAGCAGCTACCTGACTAGCGGGAATTCGAATGAGCAGTTCTTC	CASSYLTSGNSNEQFF
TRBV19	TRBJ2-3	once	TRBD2	TGTGCCAGTAACGCGGGAGGGATCCGGGCAGATACGCAGTATTTT	CASNAGGIRADTQYF
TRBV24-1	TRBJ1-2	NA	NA	TGTGCCACCAGTGAATTGGCCGGAGGGGGCTACACCTTC	CATSELAGGGYTF
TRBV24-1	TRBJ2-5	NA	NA	TGTGCCACCAGTGATTTTCCAAAAGCCCAAGAGACCCAGTACTTC	CATSDFPKAQETQYF
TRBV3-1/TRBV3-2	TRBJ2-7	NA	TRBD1	TGTGCCAGCAGCCGGGGACAGGGGCCTTACTACGAGCAGTACTTC	CASSRGQGPYYEQYF
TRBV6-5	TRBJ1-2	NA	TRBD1	TGTGCCAGCAGAACCTCGGGACAGGGGAGTGGCTACACCTTC	CASRTSGQGSGYTF
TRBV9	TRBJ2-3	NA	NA	TGTGCCAGCAGCCCTCGACTAGTCATGGCAGATACGCAGTATTTT	CASSPRLVMADTQYF
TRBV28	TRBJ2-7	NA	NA	TGTGCCAGCAGTTTAGGCTCAAAATCCTCCTACGAGCAGTACTTC	CASSLGSKSSYEQYF
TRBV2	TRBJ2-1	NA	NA	TGTGCCAGCAGTTGGGACCGCGGCAATGAGCAGTTCTTC	CASSWDRGNEQFF
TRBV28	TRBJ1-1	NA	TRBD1	TGTGCCAGCAGACAATCAGGGGGCCGGACTGAAGCTTTCTTT	CASRQSGGRTEAFF
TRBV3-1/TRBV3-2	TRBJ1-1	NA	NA	TGTGCCAGCAGCCAAGATCCGGCCGTTACCATAACAATAACTTTCTTT	CASSQDPAVTITITFF
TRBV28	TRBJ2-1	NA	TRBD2	TGTGCCAGCAGTTCAACGGGAGGTTCCCCCTACAATGAGCAGTTCTTC	CASSSTGGSPYNEQFF
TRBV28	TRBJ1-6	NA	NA	TGTGCCAGTCTCCCCGGGACGGCTAATTCACCCCTCCACTTT	CASLPGTANSPLHF
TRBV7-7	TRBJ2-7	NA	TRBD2	TGTGCCAGCAGCCCCGGGAGAGCGGGAGGTCTCCACGAGCAGTACTTC	CASSPGRAGGLHEQYF
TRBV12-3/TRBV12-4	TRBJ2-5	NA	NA	TGTGCCAGCACCTTCGGAGGGGGAGAGACCCAGTACTTC	CASTFGGGETQYF
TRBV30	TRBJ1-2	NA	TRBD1	TGTGCCTGGGCGACAGGGGGCGATGGCTACACCTTC	CAWATGGDGYTF
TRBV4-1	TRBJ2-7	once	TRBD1	TGCGCCAGCAGCCAGGGACAGGGGGCTGTCTACGAGCAGTACTTC	CASSQGQGAVYEQYF
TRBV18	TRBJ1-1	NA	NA	TGTGCCAGCTCATCAGGGTCCGGGGATGAAGCTTTCTTT	CASSSGSGDEAFF
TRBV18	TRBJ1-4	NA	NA	TGTGCCAGCTCACCACGGACAGATCAGGGTCAGGAAAAACTGTTTTTT	CASSPRTDQGQEKLFF
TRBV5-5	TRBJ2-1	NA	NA	TGTGCCAGCAGCTTGGCCCCCCGGGGCGCGGGCAATGAGCAGTTCTTC	CASSLAPRGAGNEQFF
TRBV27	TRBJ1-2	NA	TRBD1	TGTGCCAGCAGACCCACAGGGGCACATGGCTACACCTTC	CASRPTGAHGYTF
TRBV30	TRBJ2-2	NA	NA	TGTGCCTGGAGTGTGGAGTGGGGATTCACCGGGGAGCTGTTTTTT	CAWSVEWGFTGELFF
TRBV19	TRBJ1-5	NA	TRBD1	TGTGCCAGTAGTACCAGGACAGGGTGGGGTAGCAATCAGCCCCAGCATTTT	CASSTRTGWGSNQPQHF
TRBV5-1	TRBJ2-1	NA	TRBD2	TGCGCCAGCAGCCTGGGACTAGCGGGAGGGCCGGGAAATGAGCAGTTCTTC	CASSLGLAGGPGNEQFF
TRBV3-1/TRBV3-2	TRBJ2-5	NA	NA	TGTGCCAGCAGCCAAGATCCTCGGGAAGAGACCCAGTACTTC	CASSQDPREETQYF
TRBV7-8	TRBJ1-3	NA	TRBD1	TGTGCCAGCAGCCCCGACCGACAGGGGATGGCCTCTGGAAACACCATATATTTT	CASSPDRQGMASGNTIYF
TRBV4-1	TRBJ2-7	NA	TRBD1	TGCGCCAGCAGCCAAGATCGCGGGACAGGGGCCTACGAGCAGTACTTC	CASSQDRGTGAYEQYF
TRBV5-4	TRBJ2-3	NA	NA	TGTGCCAGCAGCGTGACCCTAGGGCGAGATACGCAGTATTTT	CASSVTLGRDTQYF
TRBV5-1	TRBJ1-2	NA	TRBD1	TGCGCCAGCAGCTCGACGACAGGGGTTAACTATGGCTACACCTTC	CASSSTTGVNYGYTF
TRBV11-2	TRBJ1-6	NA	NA	TGTGCCAGCAGCCTTGAGACGGGAGTCTGGGGAGGGAAATCACCCCTCCACTTT	CASSLETGVWGGKSPLHF
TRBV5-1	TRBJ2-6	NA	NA	TGCGCCAGCAGCTCCCACTCGTCTGGGGCCAACGTCCTGACTTTC	CASSSHSSGANVLTF
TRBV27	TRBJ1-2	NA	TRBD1	TGTGCCAGCAGTCCAGGGGGGGGGACAGCCGGGAGCTATAACTATGGCTACACCTTC	CASSPGGGTAGSYNYGYTF
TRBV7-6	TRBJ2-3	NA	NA	TGTGCCAGCAGCCTGAGGACAGATACGCAGTATTTT	CASSLRTDTQYF
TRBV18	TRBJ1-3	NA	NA	TGTGCCAGCTCACCACCAGGCGGTTTCTCTGGAAACACCATATATTTT	CASSPPGGFSGNTIYF
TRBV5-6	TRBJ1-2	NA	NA	TGTGCCAGCAACTACGGGTTGTCTGGCTACACCTTC	CASNYGLSGYTF